The following is a TCR beta chain sequence with its context. The data belong to a study of blood T cell repertoires in COVID-19. About the research overall: The origin of the acute and convalescent COVID-19 samples was the United States, Italy and Spain.

In the original processing: Reference gene primer amplification gave nucleated cell count estimates. The repertoire was sequenced with immunoSEQ multiplex PCR; TCRdb's copy has only in-frame clones and lacks some. Clone size and the V and J calls come from that table; the DNA yielded D and trimming. Among tens of thousands of clones listed, around 80% were seen once. The V gene's germline CDR1 is SGDLS and CDR2 YYNGEE. The CDR3 totals 16 residues. V was shortened by 4 bases and J by 1 base, with 17 bases between the two germline ends. This chain uses TRBV9 with TRBJ2-5, with TRBD1 as a possible D gene (5 bases). Specimen: peripheral blood. The sequence derives from a man in his fifties or sixties with acute or convalescent COVID-19. CDR3 loop: CASSSWARAAQETQYF. CDR3 coding DNA: TGTGCCAGCAGCTCCTGGGCCAGGGCTGCCCAAGAGACCCAGTACTTC.